The next 22 T cell receptor beta chains were all read from a single sample in a study of glioma-infiltrating T cells after dendritic cell vaccination. The assay was immunoSEQ multiplex PCR, and TCRdb's table has in-frame clones only and misses some. In the table there are about 92,000 clones, more than 75% of which are singletons. Here the sequenced sample was blood, taken before dendritic cell vaccination. The receptors stem from a human donor with glioblastoma.

This clone showed up just a few times. The rearrangement uses TRBV6-5 and TRBJ1-3; unclear D gene. CDR3 length equals 15 residues. Germline V gives CDR1 MNHEY, CDR2 SVGAGI. Trimming stripped 9 bases from V and 2 bases from J, with 17 bases between. Here the CDR3 DNA reads TGTGCCAGTTATGATGGGGAGGAGGCTGGAAACACCATATATTTT. This sequence encodes CASYDGEEAGNTIYF.

This chain connects TRBV28 to TRBJ1-4, with 10 bases identical to TRBD1. Germline V gene lookup returns CDR1 MDHEN and CDR2 SYDVKM. The CDR3 covers 15 residues. Unmatched junction bases numbered 6, after V lost 5 bases and J lost 6 bases. CDR3 region: CASSKTTGGYEKLFF. DNA for the CDR3: TGTGCCAGCAGTAAAACGACAGGGGGCTATGAAAAACTGTTTTTT.

The V call is TRBV10-3, the J call TRBJ2-5; 7 positions match TRBD2. Germline CDR1 and CDR2: ENHRY and SYGVKD. The V gene end was trimmed by 8 bases and the J gene end by 4 bases; junction bases not matched to a gene: 7. The length of the CDR3 is 13 residues. The CDR3 coding sequence is TGTGCCATCGATGCGGGGGTCGGAGAGACCCAGTACTTC. Amino acid sequence: CAIDAGVGETQYF.

This chain joins TRBV7-9 and TRBJ2-7; 7 bases are a match to TRBD1. V was pared by 5 bases and J by 2 bases, with 3 bases of the junction left unmatched. This CDR3 contains 13 residues. Germline V gene data show CDR1 as SEHNR and CDR2 as FQNEAQ (reference sequence). This chain's CDR3 is CASSRQGAYEQYF. The DNA for the CDR3 is TGTGCCAGCAGCAGGCAGGGGGCCTACGAGCAGTACTTC. Together with reference TRBV7-9 and TRBJ2-7, the CDR3 gives the full variable domain: DTGVSQNPRHKITKRGQNVTFRCDPISEHNRLYWYRQTLGQGPEFLTYFQNEAQLEKSRLLSDRFSAERPKGSFSTLEIQRTEQGDSAMYLCASSRQGAYEQYFGPGTRLTVT.

This clone showed up just once. The chain uses TRBV29-1 and TRBJ2-7, with 8 bases that match TRBD1. Germline trimming cut 1 base from V and 3 bases from J; bases unmatched to any gene: 2. CDR1 is SQVTM, CDR2 ANQGSEA, per germline. This CDR3 has 13 residues. The DNA for the CDR3 is TGCAGCGTTGAAGGGACAGGGAACTACGAGCAGTACTTC. Translation: CSVEGTGNYEQYF.

The rearrangement links TRBV7-2 to TRBJ1-3; 7 positions agree with TRBD1. Trimming at V came to 3 bases and at J to 0 bases, leaving 5 bases not matched to a gene. CDR3 length equals 16 residues. Germline-derived CDR1 and CDR2 are SGHTA and FQGNSA. The CDR3 loop is CASSLGDSNSGNTIYF. CDR3 coding DNA: TGTGCCAGCAGCTTGGGGGACAGTAACTCTGGAAACACCATATATTTT.

V is TRBV7-9 and J is TRBJ2-1, with 11 bases that match TRBD2. The germline gives CDR1 SEHNR, CDR2 FQNEAQ (reference sequence). This CDR3 is built from 15 residues. Unmatched junction bases numbered 4, after V lost 5 bases and J lost 4 bases. DNA for the CDR3: TGTGCCAGCAGCACCGGGACTAGCGGTTACAATGAGCAGTTCTTC. Translating gives CASSTGTSGYNEQFF.

In this sample, this clone turned up once. The chain employs TRBV6-1 and TRBJ1-2; D is unclear. V was trimmed by 5 bases and J by 4 bases, leaving 2 bases between them. The CDR3 is made up of 10 amino acids. The germline V gene encodes CDR1 MNHNS and CDR2 SASEGT. The CDR3 spells CASSLYGYTF. The CDR3 bases are TGTGCCAGCAGTCTCTATGGCTACACCTTC.

The chain carries TRBV27 and TRBJ2-7, with 9 bases lining up with TRBD2. V dropped 6 bases and J dropped 3; count of bases not matched to a gene: 3. The CDR3 consists of 13 residues. Germline CDR1 reads MNHEY; CDR2 reads SMNVEV (reference sequence). The CDR3 sequence is CASRGTSSYEQYF. The DNA of the CDR3 is TGTGCCAGCAGAGGGACTAGCAGCTACGAGCAGTACTTC.

The chain combines TRBV7-9 with TRBJ2-3, with D possibly TRBD1 on 5 matching bases. The V end was cut by 2 bases, the J end by 6 bases, with 15 bases between. This CDR3 has 15 residues. Germline CDR1 SEHNR, CDR2 FQNEAQ (reference sequence). The CDR3 DNA reads as TGTGCCAGCAGCTTAATCCTCACAGGATCTGATACGCAGTATTTT. Its translation is CASSLILTGSDTQYF.

This clone was picked up one time. The J gene is TRBJ1-2, the V gene TRBV6-5; maybe TRBD1 (5 bases). The CDR3 has 16 residues. With 0 bases removed from V and 7 bases from J, the gap between germline ends came to 18 bases. From germline, CDR1 is MNHEY and CDR2 SVGAGI. The CDR3 DNA reads as TGTGCCAGCAGTTACTCGATAGGGGTCGGGGGTGCTGGCTACACCTTC. Amino acid sequence: CASSYSIGVGGAGYTF.

The rearrangement uses TRBV4-1 and TRBJ2-7, with D maybe TRBD1 (6 bases). CDR3 length: 15 amino acids. Germline values: CDR1 MGHRA, CDR2 YSYEKL. Trimming shortened V by 3 bases and J by 3 bases, and 15 bases separated the two germline ends. The CDR3 here is CASSQGEDRSYEQYF. For the CDR3, the DNA is TGCGCCAGCAGCCAGGGCGAGGACAGAAGCTACGAGCAGTACTTC.

On this clone itself: One junction end does not reproduce the germline sequence, and a read error may be involved. This rearrangement joins TRBV5-1 to TRBJ2-7; TRBD2 is a possible D gene (5 bases). The CDR3 consists of 15 residues. The germline gives CDR1 SGHRS, CDR2 YFSETQ. CDR3 residues: CASSSGFHTSDEQYF. The CDR3 DNA follows: TGCGCCAGCAGCTCGGGGTTCCATACCTCCGACGAGCAGTACTTC.

The chain combines TRBV7-6 with TRBJ1-3; D is perhaps TRBD1 (6 bases). Looked up from germline, CDR1 is SGHVS and CDR2 is FNYEAQ. V lost 5 bases and J lost 0, with 14 bases in between. There are 16 residues in the CDR3. This chain's CDR3 is CASSTWTDSSGNTIYF. The CDR3 DNA follows: TGTGCCAGCAGCACTTGGACAGATTCCTCTGGAAACACCATATATTTT.

The chain uses TRBV4-1 and TRBJ2-7; 7 nucleotides match TRBD2. Looked up from germline, CDR1 is MGHRA and CDR2 is YSYEKL. The CDR3 runs to 16 residues. The J segment lost 4 bases and the V segment lost 1 base, leaving 10 bases of the junction unmatched. CDR3: CASSQVQAGAGYEQYF. The CDR3 DNA reads as TGCGCCAGCAGCCAAGTCCAGGCGGGAGCGGGATACGAGCAGTACTTC.

The chain carries TRBV9 and TRBJ2-1; TRBD2 matches at 8 bases. Germline CDR1 is SGDLS and CDR2 is YYNGEE. Unmatched junction bases numbered 6, after V lost 0 bases and J lost 4 bases. The CDR3 is 16 amino acids. CDR3 protein: CASSVAGRGAYNEQFF. The CDR3, as DNA: TGTGCCAGCAGCGTAGCTGGGCGGGGGGCGTACAATGAGCAGTTCTTC. Full variable domain (rest looked up from reference TRBV9 and TRBJ2-1): DSGVTQTPKHLITATGQRVTLRCSPRSGDLSVYWYQQSLDQGLQFLIQYYNGEERAKGNILERFSAQQFPDLHSELNLSSLELGDSALYFCASSVAGRGAYNEQFFGPGTRLTVL.

This chain joins TRBV14 and TRBJ1-1, with 8 bases lining up with TRBD1. Per the germline V gene, CDR1 is SGHDN and CDR2 is FVKESK. J was trimmed by 0 bases and V by 1 base; bases with no gene match: 7. The CDR3 extends over 17 amino acids. The CDR3: CASSQGEWDRMNTEAFF. CDR3 DNA sequence: TGTGCCAGCAGCCAAGGTGAGTGGGACAGGATGAACACTGAAGCTTTCTTT.

Notes on this clone: Other DNA sequences in this specimen translate into the identical CDR3. This chain uses TRBV5-1 with TRBJ2-6, with TRBD2 as a possible D gene (7 bases). This CDR3 is 16 amino acids long. Germline-derived CDR1 and CDR2 are SGHRS and YFSETQ. The V end was cut by 2 bases, the J end by 0 bases, with 9 bases between. The CDR3 here is CASSLGGDSGANVLTF. CDR3 in DNA: TGCGCCAGCAGCTTAGGGGGGGACTCTGGGGCCAACGTCCTGACTTTC.

This clone has more than one count but fewer than ten. The rearrangement uses TRBV5-1 and TRBJ2-7; 8 bases map to TRBD2. Germline lookup yields CDR1 SGHRS and CDR2 YFSETQ. CDR3 length equals 15 residues. The J segment lost 3 bases and the V segment lost 4 bases, leaving 9 bases of the junction unmatched. The CDR3 bases are TGCGCCAGCAGCGGCCTCGGGGGGGGAGACTACGAGCAGTACTTC. This encodes CASSGLGGGDYEQYF.

This chain links TRBV6-5 with TRBJ2-4, with TRBD1 identical over 9 bases. After removal of 0 bases from V and 8 bases from J, the junction contained 5 bases not matched to a gene. The CDR3 runs 15 residues. Germline loops: CDR1 MNHEY, CDR2 SVGAGI. The CDR3 is CASSYSRDRDYIQYF. DNA of the CDR3: TGTGCCAGCAGTTACTCCCGGGACAGGGACTACATTCAGTACTTC.

This chain links TRBV7-2 with TRBJ2-3; 8 bases are shared with TRBD2. Germline values: CDR1 SGHTA, CDR2 FQGNSA. The CDR3 contains 16 residues. The V gene end was trimmed by 5 bases and the J gene end by 3 bases; junction bases not matched to a gene: 10. CDR3 DNA sequence: TGTGCCAGCAGCCGGGGAGTAGCGGGAAGTACAGATACGCAGTATTTT. It is translated as CASSRGVAGSTDTQYF.

J is TRBJ2-7 and V is TRBV7-8; D might be TRBD2 (6 bases). The CDR3 covers 14 residues. V lost 1 base and J lost 6, with 13 bases in between. CDR1 is SGHVS, CDR2 FQNEAQ, per germline. The CDR3, as DNA: TGTGCCAGCAGCTTAGGGGACTTTCAGGCCGAGCAGTACTTC. It codes for CASSLGDFQAEQYF.